This section outlines one TCR beta chain sequence together with its context. This record comes from a study of blood T cell repertoires in COVID-19. Study-wide context: Sites across the United States, Italy and Spain contributed samples from acute and convalescent COVID-19.

Germline lookup yields CDR1 SGHRS and CDR2 YFSETQ. With 1 base removed from V and 1 base from J, the gap between germline ends came to 8 bases. The CDR3 consists of 14 residues. Under the authors' procedure: Researchers report that nucleated cell counts were estimated from reference gene primer amplification. The repertoire was sequenced with immunoSEQ multiplex PCR; TCRdb's copy has only in-frame clones and lacks some. From that table come the V and J calls and clone size; the DNA was used to work out D and trimming. The sample yields around 170,000 clones, more than 80% seen once. Participant age was roughly 18 to 95 years, and participants resided in roughly 25 US areas.

The chain couples TRBV5-1 to TRBJ1-1; D ambiguous. The clonotype comes from a man between 50 and 59 years old who had recovered from COVID-19. Sequenced material: PBMCs or T cells enriched from blood (not recorded which). Here the CDR3 reads CASSLLAANTEAFF. CDR3 DNA: TGCGCCAGCAGCTTGTTAGCAGCGAACACTGAAGCTTTCTTT.